This is a list of T cell receptor beta chains from one sample in a study of blood T cell repertoires in COVID-19. Assay used: immunoSEQ multiplex PCR; TCRdb lists only in-frame clones, some missing. Of around 190,000 clones listed, about 88% are singletons. Source material: peripheral blood. The receptors here all came from a young man with active or convalescent COVID-19. Each CDR3 is given with its conserved first and last residue. D genes are given only for firm matches. Size values are once, few and many counts, or a class for expanded clones, and some rows have none.

v_call: TRBV2; clone_size: NA; d_call: NA; j_call: TRBJ2-2; cdr3_nt: TGTGCCAGCTCAGGGGCCGGGGAGCTGTTTTTT; cdr3_aa: CASSGAGELFF
v_call: TRBV28; clone_size: NA; d_call: NA; j_call: TRBJ1-1; cdr3_nt: TGTGCCAGCTTAGTATCCATGAACACTGAAGCTTTCTTT; cdr3_aa: CASLVSMNTEAFF
v_call: TRBV5-1; clone_size: NA; d_call: TRBD2; j_call: TRBJ2-5; cdr3_nt: TGCGCCAGCAGCTTGGGGACTAGCGGGAGTCGAGTTGAGACCCAGTACTTC; cdr3_aa: CASSLGTSGSRVETQYF
v_call: TRBV19; clone_size: NA; d_call: NA; j_call: TRBJ1-2; cdr3_nt: TGTGCCAGTAGTATAGATAGAGAGAACTATGGCTACACCTTC; cdr3_aa: CASSIDRENYGYTF
v_call: TRBV29-1; clone_size: NA; d_call: NA; j_call: TRBJ2-1; cdr3_nt: TGCAGCGTTGAAGTCCTCGCCTACAATGAGCAGTTCTTC; cdr3_aa: CSVEVLAYNEQFF
v_call: TRBV5-4; clone_size: NA; d_call: NA; j_call: TRBJ2-2; cdr3_nt: TGTGCCAGCAGCTTGGCCTTAGGGGCGGCGGGGATCACCGGGGAGCTGTTTTTT; cdr3_aa: CASSLALGAAGITGELFF
v_call: TRBV28; clone_size: NA; d_call: NA; j_call: TRBJ1-2; cdr3_nt: TGTGCCAGCAGCCCCTCCGGGACAATCGAGGGTGGCTACACCTTC; cdr3_aa: CASSPSGTIEGGYTF
v_call: TRBV3-1/TRBV3-2; clone_size: NA; d_call: NA; j_call: TRBJ1-1; cdr3_nt: TGTGCCAGCAGCCGGGGGGTTATGGCCACTGAAGCTTTCTTT; cdr3_aa: CASSRGVMATEAFF
v_call: TRBV7-6; clone_size: NA; d_call: NA; j_call: TRBJ2-1; cdr3_nt: TGTGCCAGCAGCCCCCGGGACAACTCCTACAATGAGCAGTTCTTC; cdr3_aa: CASSPRDNSYNEQFF
v_call: TRBV7-9; clone_size: NA; d_call: NA; j_call: TRBJ1-1; cdr3_nt: TGTGCCAGCACCCCCCGGCGGGGAGATTTAGCTTTCTTT; cdr3_aa: CASTPRRGDLAFF
v_call: TRBV7-9; clone_size: NA; d_call: NA; j_call: TRBJ2-5; cdr3_nt: TGTGCCAGCCGAGAATCAAGGGGGATGGAGACCCAGTACTTC; cdr3_aa: CASRESRGMETQYF
v_call: TRBV2; clone_size: few; d_call: TRBD1; j_call: TRBJ1-1; cdr3_nt: TGTGCCAGCAGGCCCGGGACAGGGGTAGGGGACACTGAAGCTTTCTTT; cdr3_aa: CASRPGTGVGDTEAFF
v_call: TRBV19; clone_size: once; d_call: TRBD2; j_call: TRBJ2-3; cdr3_nt: TGTGCCAGTAGTCCCACTAGCGGGGGCAGCACAGATACGCAGTATTTT; cdr3_aa: CASSPTSGGSTDTQYF